This T cell receptor (beta chain) was sequenced during a study of cytomegalovirus exposure and HLA in healthy donors. Study information: Previous work identified roughly 120 million unique TCR beta sequences from about 179 million T cells.

With 60 Vbeta and 13 Jbeta primers, the PCR was carried out. Data came from immunoSEQ multiplex PCR; TCRdb stores just in-frame clones and leaves some out. Among some 200,000 clones listed, 79% were seen once. Germline V gene data show CDR1 as MDHEN and CDR2 as SYDVKM. The length of the CDR3 is 18 residues. Trimming at V came to 5 bases and at J to 4 bases, leaving 19 bases not matched to a gene. Broader study findings: Later analysis found that TCR beta chains associated with HLA were more clonally expanded than other, equally common chains.

Only a few counts were recorded for this clone. Its antigen remains unidentified. This chain connects TRBV28 to TRBJ2-7; the match to TRBD1 covers 8 bases. The material sequenced was PBMCs. The sequence was obtained from a man between 45 and 60 years old in good health and CMV-seronegative. The chain's CDR3 is CASSPLRVSRQGAYEQYF. As DNA, the CDR3 is TGTGCCAGCAGTCCATTAAGGGTTTCCCGCCAGGGGGCTTACGAGCAGTACTTC. The full variable domain, in which reference TRBV28 and TRBJ2-7 provide the parts outside the CDR3, is DVKVTQSSRYLVKRTGEKVFLECVQDMDHENMFWYRQDPGLGLRLIYFSYDVKMKEKGDIPEGYSVSREKKERFSLILESASTNQTSMYLCASSPLRVSRQGAYEQYFGPGTRLTVT.